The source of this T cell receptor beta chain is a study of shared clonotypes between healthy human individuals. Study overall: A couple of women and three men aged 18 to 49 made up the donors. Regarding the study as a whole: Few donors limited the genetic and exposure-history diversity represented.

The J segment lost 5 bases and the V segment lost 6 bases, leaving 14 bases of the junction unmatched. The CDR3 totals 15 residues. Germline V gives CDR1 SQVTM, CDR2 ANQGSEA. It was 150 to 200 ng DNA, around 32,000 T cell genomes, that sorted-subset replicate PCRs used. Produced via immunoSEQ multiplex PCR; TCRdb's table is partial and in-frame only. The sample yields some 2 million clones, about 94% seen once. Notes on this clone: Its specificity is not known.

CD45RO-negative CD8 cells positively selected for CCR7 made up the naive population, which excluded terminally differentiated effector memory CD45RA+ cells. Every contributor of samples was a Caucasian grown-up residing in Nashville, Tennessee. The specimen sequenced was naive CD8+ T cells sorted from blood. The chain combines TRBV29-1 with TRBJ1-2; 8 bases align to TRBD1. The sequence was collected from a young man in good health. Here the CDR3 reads CSVEVFYRGGYGYTF. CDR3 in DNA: TGCAGCGTCGAGGTTTTTTACAGGGGGGGATATGGCTACACCTTC.